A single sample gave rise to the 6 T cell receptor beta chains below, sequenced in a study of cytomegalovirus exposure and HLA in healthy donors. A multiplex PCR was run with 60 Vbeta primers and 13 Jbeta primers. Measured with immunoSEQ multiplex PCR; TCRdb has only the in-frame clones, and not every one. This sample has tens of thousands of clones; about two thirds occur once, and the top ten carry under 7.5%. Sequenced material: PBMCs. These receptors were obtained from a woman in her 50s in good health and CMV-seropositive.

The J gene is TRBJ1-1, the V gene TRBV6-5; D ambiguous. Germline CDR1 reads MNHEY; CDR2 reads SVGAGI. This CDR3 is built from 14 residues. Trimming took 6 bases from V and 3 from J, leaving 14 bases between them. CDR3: CASSQGSADTEAFF. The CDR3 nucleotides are TGTGCCAGCAGCCAAGGATCAGCGGACACTGAAGCTTTCTTT.

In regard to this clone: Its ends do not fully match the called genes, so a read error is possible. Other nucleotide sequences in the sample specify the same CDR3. The CDR3 bases are TGCGCCAGCAGCGTAGGTGGACAGCTAAACACTGAAGCTTTCTTT. Its translation: CASSVGGQLNTEAFF. The chain carries TRBV9 and TRBJ1-1; a possible D gene is TRBD1 (6 bases). This CDR3 has 15 amino acids. Germline values: CDR1 SGDLS, CDR2 YYNGEE.

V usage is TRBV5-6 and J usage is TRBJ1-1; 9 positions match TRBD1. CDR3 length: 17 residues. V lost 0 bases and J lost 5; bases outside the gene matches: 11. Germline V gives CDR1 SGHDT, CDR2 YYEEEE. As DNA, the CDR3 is TGTGCCAGCAGCTTGGGAGCACAGGGGGCGCGCGGGACTGAAGCTTTCTTT. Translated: CASSLGAQGARGTEAFF.

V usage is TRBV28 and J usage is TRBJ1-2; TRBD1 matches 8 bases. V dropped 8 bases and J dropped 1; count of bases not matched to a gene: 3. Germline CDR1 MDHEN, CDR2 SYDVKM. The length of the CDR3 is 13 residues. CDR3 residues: CASEDRVNYGYTF. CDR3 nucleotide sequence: TGTGCCAGCGAGGACAGGGTTAACTATGGCTACACCTTC.

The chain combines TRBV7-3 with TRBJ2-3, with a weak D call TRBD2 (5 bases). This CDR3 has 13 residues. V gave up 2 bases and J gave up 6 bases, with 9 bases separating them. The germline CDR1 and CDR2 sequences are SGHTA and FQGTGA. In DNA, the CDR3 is TGTGCCAGCAGCTTAGAGGACTCCGATACGCAGTATTTT. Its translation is CASSLEDSDTQYF.

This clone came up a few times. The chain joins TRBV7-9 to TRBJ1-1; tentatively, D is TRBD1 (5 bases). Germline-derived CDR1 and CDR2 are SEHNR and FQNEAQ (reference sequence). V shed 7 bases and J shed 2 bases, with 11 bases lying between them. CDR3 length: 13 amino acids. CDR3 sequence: CASKNQGNTEAFF. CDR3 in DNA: TGTGCCAGCAAGAATCAGGGTAACACTGAAGCTTTCTTT.